This paragraph covers one TCR beta chain sequence. As yet, its antigen is unknown. Any gene name here is a mouse gene name. Time point defined: mouse harvest day 7 after allogeneic transplant. Mouse grafts combined 10^7 T-cell-depleted bone marrow cells with 10^6 splenic CD5+ T cells. This specimen belongs to a study of tissue T cells after allogeneic stem cell transplantation. Study-wide results and caveats: The study did not identify alloreactive or antigen-specific tissue TCRs, and some clones might be persisting host cells. This small cohort was clinically heterogeneous, and sampling depth was a limitation.

Sequencing of TCRbeta CDR3 at survey depth gave sequences and template counts. Data came from immunoSEQ multiplex PCR; TCRdb stores just in-frame clones and leaves some out. The table includes approximately 2,100 clones, around 50% detected once. The sequenced material came from spleen. The clonotype comes from a female BALB/c mouse given C57BL/6 T cells with graft-versus-host disease after an allogeneic hematopoietic cell transplant.

The CDR3 DNA, read in part, is TGTGCCAGCAGTTCCGGCACTAACTATGCTGAGCAGTTC. This translates into CASSSGTNYAEQF. The CDR3 as a whole reads CASSSGTNYAEQFF. This rearrangement joins TRBV15 to TRBJ2-1; D uncertain. The sequence runs out 1 residue before the end of the CDR3; the remainder is reconstructed from the germline J gene. Germline values: CDR1 SGHND, CDR2 FRSKSL. The ends were cut back, 4 bases at V and 0 bases at J, with 7 bases in the middle. The CDR3 is made up of 14 amino acids. Using reference TRBV15 and TRBJ2-1 for the parts outside the CDR3, the full variable domain is DAGVTQTPRHEVAEKGQTIILKCEPVSGHNDLFWYRQTKIQGLELLSYFRSKSLMEDGGAFKDRFKAEMLNSSFSTLKIQPTEPKDSAVYLCASSSGTNYAEQFFGPGTRLTVL.